Below are 2 T cell receptor beta chains sequenced from a single sample in a study of blood T cell repertoires in COVID-19. Assay: immunoSEQ multiplex PCR; the TCRdb copy retains only in-frame clones and omits some. The sample gives a few hundred thousand clones, roughly 90% of which show up once; about 2% is in the top ten. Sample: peripheral blood. The source of these receptors is a man between 18 and 29 years old with active or convalescent COVID-19.

The chain recombines TRBV3-1 (or the pseudogene TRBV3-2) with TRBJ1-1; 8 nucleotides match TRBD1. Germline CDR1 LGHDT, CDR2 YNNKEL (reference sequence). Losses at the gene ends were 5 bases for V and 1 base for J; bases not matched to a gene: 9. The length of the CDR3 is 16 residues. CDR3 DNA sequence: TGTGCCAGCAGCAAAGGACAGGGTGAGGCGAACACTGAAGCTTTCTTT. Encoded protein: CASSKGQGEANTEAFF.

The chain has TRBV6-1 and TRBJ2-3; 9 nucleotides align to TRBD1. Germline CDR1 and CDR2: MNHNS and SASEGT. The CDR3 spans 12 residues. V trimming: 7 bases; J trimming: 10 bases; junction bases outside the gene matches: 6. CDR3 sequence reads: CASTSGQGSQYF. The CDR3 DNA is TGTGCCAGCACCTCTGGACAGGGGTCGCAGTATTTT.